These T cell receptor beta chains were read from a single sample in a study of blood T cell repertoires in COVID-19. The table came from immunoSEQ multiplex PCR; TCRdb's copy has only in-frame clones and leaves some out. The repertoire holds 70,000 or so clones, with 70% to 85% as singletons. The sample consisted of peripheral blood. These receptors all come from a woman between 70 and 85 years old with acute or convalescent COVID-19. Both conserved end residues are part of each CDR3. A D gene is named only where the DNA matches it firmly. Size tells how often a clone was seen (once, few, many) or the class of an expanded clone, and some rows leave it out.

d_call | j_call | v_call | clone_size | cdr3_nt | cdr3_aa
NA | TRBJ1-1 | TRBV2 | NA | TGTGCCAGCACCCAAGGGACACTGAACACTGAAGCTTTCTTT | CASTQGTLNTEAFF
NA | TRBJ2-5 | TRBV6-2/TRBV6-3 | NA | TGTGCCAGCAGTTACTCGGTACGGAGAGGAGTTCGGGAGACCCAGTACTTC | CASSYSVRRGVRETQYF
NA | TRBJ1-2 | TRBV30 | medium-sized | TGTGCCTGGAGGAGAGACAGGCCCTATGGCTACACCTTC | CAWRRDRPYGYTF
NA | TRBJ1-2 | TRBV7-2 | NA | TGTGCCAGCAGTGTAGGGGGGGGAATCGGCTACACCTTC | CASSVGGGIGYTF
TRBD1 | TRBJ1-5 | TRBV2 | NA | TGTGCCAGCAGTAACAGGGGGCAGGTCAATCAGCCCCAGCATTTT | CASSNRGQVNQPQHF
TRBD1 | TRBJ1-1 | TRBV2 | NA | TGTGCCAGCTTAAACAGGGGATTCGGCACTGAAGCTTTCTTT | CASLNRGFGTEAFF
TRBD1 | TRBJ1-5 | TRBV7-9 | few | TGTGCCAGCAGCCGGGACAGAGCGCCCCAGCCCCAGCATTTT | CASSRDRAPQPQHF
NA | TRBJ2-7 | TRBV28 | NA | TGTGCCAGCAATTCGGTCCACGAGCAGTACTTC | CASNSVHEQYF
NA | TRBJ1-5 | TRBV2 | few | TGTGCCGGCCAGGGTTCGAGCAATCAGCCCCAGCATTTT | CAGQGSSNQPQHF
TRBD1 | TRBJ2-3 | TRBV12-5 | NA | TGTGCTAGTGGGAAAACAGGGGGCTGGGCAGATACGCAGTATTTT | CASGKTGGWADTQYF
TRBD1 | TRBJ1-2 | TRBV4-3 | NA | TGCGCCAGCAGCCTAACAGGGGGCGCGGACTATGGCTACACCTTC | CASSLTGGADYGYTF
NA | TRBJ2-2 | TRBV4-3 | NA | TGCGCCAGCAGCCCCGGGACTTGGAACGGGGAGCTGTTTTTT | CASSPGTWNGELFF
TRBD1 | TRBJ2-3 | TRBV2 | NA | TGTGCCAGCAGCTCGACAGGGGGCGTAGATACGCAGTATTTT | CASSSTGGVDTQYF
TRBD1 | TRBJ2-1 | TRBV6-2/TRBV6-3 | NA | TGTGCCAGCAGTTTAACGGCCCCGGGACAGGGTAATAGAGAGTTCTTC | CASSLTAPGQGNREFF
NA | TRBJ1-3 | TRBV29-1 | NA | TGCAGCGTAACGGCGGGGGCACCTGGAAACACCATATATTTT | CSVTAGAPGNTIYF
TRBD1 | TRBJ1-1 | TRBV6-5 | NA | TGTGCCAGCAGTCAATCCGGGACAGGGGTTACTGAAGCTTTCTTT | CASSQSGTGVTEAFF
NA | TRBJ2-3 | TRBV5-5 | NA | TGTGCCAGCAGTCAAGGGGGGGCAGGGGCAGATACGCAGTATTTT | CASSQGGAGADTQYF
TRBD1 | TRBJ1-4 | TRBV18 | NA | TGTGCCAGCTCACTGGGACAGGGGAAAATAACTAATGAAAAACTGTTTTTT | CASSLGQGKITNEKLFF
NA | TRBJ2-5 | TRBV11-2 | once | TGTGCCAGCAGCTTAATCCCCCGGGGGGAGACCCAGTACTTC | CASSLIPRGETQYF
NA | TRBJ1-2 | TRBV3-1/TRBV3-2 | NA | TGTGCCAGCAGCTCGCGGACAGATTGGGGAGGCTACACCTTC | CASSSRTDWGGYTF
TRBD2 | TRBJ2-1 | TRBV2 | once | TGTGCCAGCAGCCCCCCACCAGCGGGGGTCGCTTACAATGAGCAGTTCTTC | CASSPPPAGVAYNEQFF
NA | TRBJ1-5 | TRBV6-5 | NA | TGTGCCAGCAGTTACGGGGGAGGGCGGAATCAGCCCCAGCATTTT | CASSYGGGRNQPQHF
NA | TRBJ2-5 | TRBV5-5 | NA | TGTGCCAGCAGCTTGGAGCCTACCCAAGAGACCCAGTACTTC | CASSLEPTQETQYF
NA | TRBJ1-5 | TRBV5-4 | NA | TGTGCCACTAAACCTGGGGGCAGGGGTAGCAATCAGCCCCAGCATTTT | CATKPGGRGSNQPQHF
TRBD2 | TRBJ2-3 | TRBV30 | NA | TGTGCCTGGAGTAGGCGGGAGAGAGGTACGCAGTATTTT | CAWSRRERGTQYF
NA | TRBJ1-1 | TRBV27 | NA | TGTGCCAGCAGTCGACAGTCGAACACTGAAGCTTTCTTT | CASSRQSNTEAFF
NA | TRBJ2-1 | TRBV19 | few | TGTGCCAGTAGTGAGTTCCGTGAGCAGTTCTTC | CASSEFREQFF
NA | TRBJ2-5 | TRBV6-6 | NA | TGTGCCAGCACCAGCGTTGGTAGACAAGAGACCCAGTACTTC | CASTSVGRQETQYF
NA | TRBJ1-1 | TRBV18 | NA | TGTGCCAGCTCACCGGGGGGGAACACTGAAGCTTTCTTT | CASSPGGNTEAFF
NA | TRBJ1-2 | TRBV29-1 | NA | TGCAGCGTACAACCAGGGCAGGGGCCGGGTGGCTACACCTTC | CSVQPGQGPGGYTF
NA | TRBJ1-5 | TRBV19 | NA | TGTGCCAGTTCCCCATTGGGGGCTGGGCAGCCCCAGCATTTT | CASSPLGAGQPQHF
TRBD1 | TRBJ1-2 | TRBV11-2 | NA | TGTGCCAGCAGCTCAGACAGGGGGCGGGGGTCGCGAGGCTACACCTTC | CASSSDRGRGSRGYTF
NA | TRBJ1-3 | TRBV2 | NA | TGTGCCAGCAGTGAAGGGACAAGTTCTGGAAACACCATATATTTT | CASSEGTSSGNTIYF
NA | TRBJ1-2 | TRBV19 | NA | TGTGCCAGTACCGTGAGCCAGGGAACAGCCTATGGCTACACCTTC | CASTVSQGTAYGYTF
TRBD2 | TRBJ2-3 | TRBV7-8 | NA | TGTGCCAGCAGCTTTGGGGGGGGCACAGATACGCAGTATTTT | CASSFGGGTDTQYF
TRBD1 | TRBJ2-3 | TRBV5-1 | few | TGCGCCAGCAGCCCGGGACAGGGGATAGGGACAGATACGCAGTATTTT | CASSPGQGIGTDTQYF
TRBD2 | TRBJ2-1 | TRBV6-2/TRBV6-3 | NA | TGTGCCAGCAGCTCGAGGACTAGCGATAATGAGCAGTTCTTC | CASSSRTSDNEQFF
NA | TRBJ2-3 | TRBV5-1 | NA | TGCGCCAGCAGCCCCACAGTTGCAGATACGCAGTATTTT | CASSPTVADTQYF
TRBD1 | TRBJ1-1 | TRBV19 | few | TGTGCCAGTAGTATCAGGGACAGGATCACTGAAGCTTTCTTT | CASSIRDRITEAFF
NA | TRBJ1-3 | TRBV10-3 | NA | TGTGCCATCGAGTCAGGGCCCGGAAACACCATATATTTT | CAIESGPGNTIYF
TRBD2 | TRBJ2-3 | TRBV10-3 | NA | TGTGCCATCAGTGCGGCGGGGCGGGGGGGCCTGGATACGCAGTATTTT | CAISAAGRGGLDTQYF
NA | TRBJ2-1 | TRBV27 | once | TGTGCCAGCAGTTTCCAGGGCGGCTACAATGAGCAGTTCTTC | CASSFQGGYNEQFF
TRBD1 | TRBJ2-2 | TRBV6-4 | NA | TGTGCCAGCAGCTTCGGACAGGGTGACACCGGGGAGCTGTTTTTT | CASSFGQGDTGELFF
TRBD1 | TRBJ2-7 | TRBV11-2 | NA | TGTGCCAGCAGCTTAGCTTCCGGACAGGGACATAGAGCCTACGAGCAGTACTTC | CASSLASGQGHRAYEQYF
TRBD2 | TRBJ2-3 | TRBV28 | once | TGTGCCAGCAGTCCCTCCGGGACTAGCGGCACAGATACGCAGTATTTT | CASSPSGTSGTDTQYF
NA | TRBJ2-1 | TRBV27 | NA | TGTGCCAGCAGTTTGGACTTTAGCTCCTACAATGAGCAGTTCTTC | CASSLDFSSYNEQFF
NA | TRBJ1-3 | TRBV5-1 | NA | TGCGCCAGCAGCCCGGCATTAACAAGGAGCTCTGGAAACACCATATATTTT | CASSPALTRSSGNTIYF
TRBD1 | TRBJ1-4 | TRBV30 | few | TGTGCCTGGAGTGTGGGACAGGGAGGTGAAAAACTGTTTTTT | CAWSVGQGGEKLFF
NA | TRBJ1-1 | TRBV5-6 | NA | TGTGCCAGCAGCTTGGGACTTACGAACACTGAAGCTTTCTTT | CASSLGLTNTEAFF
TRBD1 | TRBJ2-3 | TRBV7-2 | few | TGTGCCAGCAGCAAGGACAGGGGGCAAGCAGATACGCAGTATTTT | CASSKDRGQADTQYF
NA | TRBJ1-1 | TRBV30 | few | TGTGCCTGGAGTTCGTTGGAGACAGAGAACACTGAAGCTTTCTTT | CAWSSLETENTEAFF
NA | TRBJ1-2 | TRBV6-1 | once | TGTGCCAGCAGCCCCGTTAACAGGGCAGGGAGCTACACCTTC | CASSPVNRAGSYTF
TRBD1 | TRBJ2-7 | TRBV6-5 | NA | TGTGCCAGCACCCAACGGGACAGAACCTACGAGCAGTACTTC | CASTQRDRTYEQYF
NA | TRBJ2-7 | TRBV6-2/TRBV6-3 | NA | TGTGCCAGCAGTAACCCATCCGGAGGGACTTACGAGCAGTACTTC | CASSNPSGGTYEQYF
TRBD1 | TRBJ1-6 | TRBV7-2 | NA | TGTGCCAGCAGCCACCAGGGGGAAAATTCACCCCTCCACTTT | CASSHQGENSPLHF
NA | TRBJ1-2 | TRBV19 | NA | TGTGCCAGTAAGACAACATTTAGCGGGAACTATGGCTACACCTTC | CASKTTFSGNYGYTF
TRBD1 | TRBJ1-1 | TRBV5-1 | few | TGCGCCAGCAGCTTGGAAGGGACAGGGAACACTGAAGCTTTCTTT | CASSLEGTGNTEAFF
TRBD2 | TRBJ2-1 | TRBV6-2/TRBV6-3 | NA | TGTGCCAGCAGTCGCTCGACTAGCGGAGTTTACAATGAGCAGTTCTTC | CASSRSTSGVYNEQFF
NA | TRBJ2-5 | TRBV7-6 | NA | TGTGCCAGCAGCTTAGTAGGAAGGGGCCCACAAGAGACCCAGTACTTC | CASSLVGRGPQETQYF
TRBD1 | TRBJ2-3 | TRBV9 | NA | TGTGCCAGCAGCGTAGCGGTAGGGGACAGTCCCACAGATACGCAGTATTTT | CASSVAVGDSPTDTQYF